Below, 23 T cell receptor beta chains from the same sample are listed, as sequenced in a study of hypomethylating agent response in myelodysplastic syndrome. Sequencing used immunoSEQ multiplex PCR; TCRdb keeps in-frame clones, though not all of them. The sample has approximately 7,000 clones; around 87% are singletons. The input for sequencing was bone marrow, taken before or after starting hypomethylating agent treatment for myelodysplastic syndrome (not recorded which). The receptors originated from a human donor with myelodysplastic syndrome.

This chain links TRBV5-3 with TRBJ2-7, with D perhaps matching TRBD2 (6 bases). TRBV5-3 is an ORF for which the function is uncertain. This CDR3 is 19 amino acids long. V was trimmed by 4 bases and J by 6 bases, leaving 32 bases between them. The CDR3 nucleotides are TGTGCCAGAAGCCCCCCCAGGAGGGTGAGGGGTCGAGGGTGGAGCGAGCAGTACGTC. It codes for CARSPPRRVRGRGWSEQYV.

In this sample, this clone turned up a few times. The gene calls are TRBV6-1 and TRBJ1-6, with D possibly being TRBD1 (5 bases). V dropped 3 bases and J dropped 9 bases, with 9 bases sitting between them. The CDR3 sequence is 13 residues long. Per the germline V gene, CDR1 is MNHNS and CDR2 is SASEGT. CDR3 sequence (DNA): TGTGCCAGCAGTGAGGTCGGGGGTTCACCCCTCCACTTT. It yields the protein CASSEVGGSPLHF.

This clone was seen a few times. The chain employs TRBV27 and TRBJ1-2, with 8 bases identical to TRBD1. Unmatched junction bases numbered 12, after V lost 5 bases and J lost 4 bases. Germline lookup yields CDR1 MNHEY and CDR2 SMNVEV (reference sequence). There are 16 residues in the CDR3. The CDR3 coding sequence is TGTGCCAGCAGTCCGAGAAATCTAGGGACAGGCTATGGCTACACCTTC. Translation: CASSPRNLGTGYGYTF.

V is TRBV9 and J is TRBJ2-3, with TRBD2 identical over 13 bases. Germline loops: CDR1 SGDLS, CDR2 YYNGEE. The CDR3 is 16 residues long. J was trimmed by 3 bases and V by 3 bases; bases with no gene match: 4. Here the CDR3 reads CASSGTSGGVTDTQYF. The CDR3 region has the DNA TGTGCCAGCAGCGGTACTAGCGGGGGGGTAACAGATACGCAGTATTTT.

The chain carries TRBV1 and TRBJ1-2. TRBV1 is a recognized pseudogene. This CDR3 spans 16 amino acids. The chain's CDR3 is CTSSQEVRKEFYGYTF. In nucleotides, the CDR3 is TGCACCAGCAGCCAAGAGGTGCGGAAAGAGTTCTATGGCTACACCTTC.

V and J are TRBV11-2 and TRBJ2-3, with TRBD2 identical over 9 bases. The CDR3 is 14 amino acids. With 5 bases clipped from V and 10 bases from J, the junction kept 10 bases outside the gene matches. CDR1 and CDR2 from the germline V gene are SGHAT and FQNNGV. The CDR3 protein is CASSPGTSTYAQYF. For the CDR3, the DNA is TGTGCCAGCAGCCCGGGGACTAGCACGTACGCGCAGTATTTT.

The genes are TRBV6-6 and TRBJ2-5; D unresolved. The V end lost 5 bases, the J end lost 5 bases, and 15 bases lay between the germline ends. Looked up from germline, CDR1 is MNHNY and CDR2 is SVGAGI (reference sequence). The CDR3 runs to 14 residues. The CDR3 reads CASSRSASRETQYF. In DNA, the CDR3 is TGTGCCAGCAGTAGAAGTGCGAGTAGGGAGACCCAGTACTTC.

The chain joins TRBV30 to TRBJ2-3; D not resolved. The ends were cut back, 0 bases at V and 1 base at J, with 11 bases in the middle. Germline CDR1 GTSNPN, CDR2 SVGIG (reference sequence). CDR3 length equals 15 residues. The CDR3 DNA sequence: TGTGCCTGGAGTGTTCTGAGGTCCGGCACAGATACGCAGTATTTT. The encoded protein is CAWSVLRSGTDTQYF.

The gene calls are TRBV18 and TRBJ1-4; 9 bases map to TRBD1. The junction had 6 bases not matched to a gene; V was cut back by 5 bases and J by 8 bases. From germline, CDR1 is KGHSH and CDR2 LQKENI. The CDR3 runs to 14 residues. This CDR3 reads CASSGDRAAEKLFF. The CDR3 DNA reads TGTGCCAGCTCAGGGGACAGGGCGGCGGAAAAACTGTTTTTT.

V usage is TRBV7-9 and J usage is TRBJ1-3, with a tentative D call TRBD1 (6 bases). V was shortened by 4 bases and J by 1 base, with 8 bases between the two germline ends. Germline assignment: CDR1 SEHNR and CDR2 FQNEAQ (reference sequence). The CDR3 consists of 14 residues. The CDR3 loop is CASSSQGSGNTIYF. In DNA form, the CDR3 reads TGTGCCAGCAGCTCACAGGGTTCTGGAAACACCATATATTTT.

The chain recombines TRBV19 with TRBJ2-3; maybe TRBD1 (5 bases). V lost 3 bases, J lost 4 bases, and 11 bases lay in between. The CDR3 is made up of 14 amino acids. Germline V gives CDR1 LNHDA, CDR2 SQIVND (reference sequence). CDR3 sequence: CASSIGVGADTQYF. The CDR3 DNA follows: TGTGCCAGTAGTATCGGCGTAGGGGCAGATACGCAGTATTTT.

The chain combines TRBV18 with TRBJ1-1; TRBD1 is a possible D gene (6 bases). Germline CDR1 reads KGHSH; CDR2 reads LQKENI. There are 14 residues in the CDR3. Trimming left V 1 base short and J 4 bases short, with 10 bases between. CDR3 residues: CASSPLGGGTEAFF. CDR3 in DNA: TGTGCCAGCTCACCACTCGGGGGCGGCACTGAAGCTTTCTTT.

The chain employs TRBV6-1 and TRBJ1-2; TRBD1 is a possible D gene (6 bases). V was pared by 7 bases and J by 8 bases, with 17 bases between. This CDR3 is 13 amino acids long. Germline-derived CDR1 and CDR2 are MNHNS and SASEGT. In DNA form, the CDR3 reads TGTGCCAGCAATACTCAGGGGAGACGGGGCTACACCTTC. Translation: CASNTQGRRGYTF.

The V and J genes are TRBV7-3 and TRBJ2-3; possibly TRBD1 for D (6 bases). This CDR3 comprises 15 residues. Germline V CDR1 and CDR2: SGHTA, FQGTGA. V lost 5 bases to trimming and J lost 3 bases, with 15 bases between them. CDR3 amino acids: CASSPRHRETDTQYF. The CDR3, as DNA: TGTGCCAGCAGCCCGCGGCACAGGGAGACAGATACGCAGTATTTT. The whole variable domain, remainder taken from reference TRBV7-3 and TRBJ2-3, is GAGVSQTPSNKVTEKGKYVELRCDPISGHTALYWYRQSLGQGPEFLIYFQGTGAADDSGLPNDRFFAVRPEGSVSTLKIQRTERGDSAVYLCASSPRHRETDTQYFGPGTRLTVL.

The chain is built from TRBV12-5 and TRBJ2-5, with D uncertain. Germline V gene data show CDR1 as LGHNT and CDR2 as FRNRAP. This CDR3 is 13 amino acids long. V lost 1 base and J lost 1, with 4 bases in between. The DNA for the CDR3 is TGTGCTAGTGGTTTGGACAGCCAAGAGACCCAGTACTTC. Its protein product is CASGLDSQETQYF.

This sequence joins TRBV6-6 and TRBJ2-2; D call uncertain. V was clipped by 4 bases and J by 2 bases, with 8 bases between them. Germline V CDR1 and CDR2: MNHNY, SVGAGI (reference sequence). The CDR3 is made up of 14 amino acids. The CDR3 reads CASSLGPNTGELFF. CDR3 sequence (DNA): TGTGCCAGCAGTTTAGGGCCCAACACCGGGGAGCTGTTTTTT.

The sample holds one count of this clone. The CDR3 bases are TGTGCCAGCAGTGCCCTACAGGGGTCGGGAGAGACCCAGTACTTC. It is translated as CASSALQGSGETQYF. This chain links TRBV28 with TRBJ2-5; 7 bases agree with TRBD1. This CDR3 is built from 15 residues. Losses at the gene ends were 5 bases for V and 4 bases for J; bases not matched to a gene: 10. Per germline, CDR1 MDHEN and CDR2 SYDVKM.

This clone occurred once. The chain carries TRBV6-1 and TRBJ1-2, with no clear D. Germline CDR1 and CDR2: MNHNS and SASEGT. Deletions cut 6 bases from V and 8 bases from J, with 19 bases between. The CDR3 is 14 amino acids. For the CDR3, the DNA is TGTGCCAGCAGGGAGACTTGGGCCCTGGGGGGCTACACCTTC. As protein: CASRETWALGGYTF.

This clone came up a few times. The chain recombines TRBV19 with TRBJ1-5; D is unclear. V lost 7 bases and J 2 bases, leaving 12 bases between the germline ends. The CDR3 length is 14 residues. Germline-derived CDR1 and CDR2 are LNHDA and SQIVND (reference sequence). The DNA for the CDR3 is TGTGCCAGTATGGGATGGGGTGGCAATCAGCCCCAGCATTTT. This translates into CASMGWGGNQPQHF.

The chain links TRBV6-1 to TRBJ2-3; D gene uncertain. There are 13 residues in the CDR3. V shed 5 bases and J shed 1 base, with 7 bases lying between them. Germline assignment: CDR1 MNHNS and CDR2 SASEGT. DNA of the CDR3: TGTGCCAGCAGTCTTTGGGGCACAGATACGCAGTATTTT. It codes for CASSLWGTDTQYF.

The genes are TRBV5-5 and TRBJ2-7, with D perhaps matching TRBD1 or TRBD2 (5 bases each). CDR3 length equals 15 residues. Trimming stripped 3 bases from V and 1 base from J, with 14 bases between. CDR1 is SGHKS, CDR2 YYEKEE, per germline (reference sequence). The CDR3 coding sequence is TGTGCCAGCAGCTCCATGGGGGTCGAATCCTACGAGCAGTACTTC. Its protein product is CASSSMGVESYEQYF.

This clone has a handful of counts. The chain is built from TRBV7-8 and TRBJ1-5, with D hard to call. This CDR3 region has 13 residues. V lost 0 bases to trimming and J lost 4 bases, with 4 bases between them. Per germline, CDR1 SGHVS and CDR2 FQNEAQ. The CDR3 bases are TGTGCCAGCAGCTTAGCCAGAAATCAGCCCCAGCATTTT. This sequence encodes CASSLARNQPQHF.

For this clone: At one end, the junction sequence differs from germline, possibly due to a read error. The chain has TRBV2 and TRBJ2-5, with 8 positions matching TRBD1. The CDR3 is made up of 13 amino acids. In germline, CDR1 is SNHLY, CDR2 FYNNEI. DNA of the CDR3: TGTGCCACCAGTCAGGGGGCCCAAGAGACCCAGTACTTC. Translating it yields CATSQGAQETQYF.